One TCR beta chain is described in this entry. The data are from a study of blood T cell repertoires in COVID-19. Study-level information: COVID-19 samples from acute and convalescent phases originated in the United States, Italy and Spain. PBMCs, B-cell-depleted T cells, or T cells provided the cDNA or gDNA that made up the material.

J gave up 3 bases and V 5 bases, and 7 bases lay outside the gene matches. CDR1 and CDR2 (germline): SGHAT, FQNNGV. This CDR3 is built from 15 residues. TCRdb's table, derived via immunoSEQ multiplex PCR, lists solely in-frame clones and lacks some. In the table there are 34,000 or so clones, 85% to 95% of which are singletons. This clonotype originated in a man between 60 and 70 years old with active or convalescent COVID-19. The sequenced sample consisted of peripheral blood. The V gene is TRBV11-2, the J gene TRBJ1-2; 9 bases map to TRBD1. The CDR3 loop reads CASSSRTGGDYGYTF. The CDR3 DNA is TGTGCCAGCAGCAGCCGAACAGGGGGCGACTATGGCTACACCTTC.